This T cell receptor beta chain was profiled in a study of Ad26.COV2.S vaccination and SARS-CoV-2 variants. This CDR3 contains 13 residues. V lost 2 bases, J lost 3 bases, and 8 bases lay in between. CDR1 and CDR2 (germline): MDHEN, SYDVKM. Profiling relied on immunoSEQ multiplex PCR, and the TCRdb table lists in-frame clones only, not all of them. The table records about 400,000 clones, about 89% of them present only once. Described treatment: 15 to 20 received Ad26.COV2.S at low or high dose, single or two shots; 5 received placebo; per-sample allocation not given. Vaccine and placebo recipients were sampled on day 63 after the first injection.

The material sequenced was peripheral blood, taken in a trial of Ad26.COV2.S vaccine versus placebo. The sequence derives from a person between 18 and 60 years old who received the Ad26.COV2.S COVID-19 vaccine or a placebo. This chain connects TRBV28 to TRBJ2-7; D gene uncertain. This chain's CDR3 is CASSLVQVYEQYF. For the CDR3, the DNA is TGTGCCAGCAGTTTAGTGCAAGTCTACGAGCAGTACTTC.